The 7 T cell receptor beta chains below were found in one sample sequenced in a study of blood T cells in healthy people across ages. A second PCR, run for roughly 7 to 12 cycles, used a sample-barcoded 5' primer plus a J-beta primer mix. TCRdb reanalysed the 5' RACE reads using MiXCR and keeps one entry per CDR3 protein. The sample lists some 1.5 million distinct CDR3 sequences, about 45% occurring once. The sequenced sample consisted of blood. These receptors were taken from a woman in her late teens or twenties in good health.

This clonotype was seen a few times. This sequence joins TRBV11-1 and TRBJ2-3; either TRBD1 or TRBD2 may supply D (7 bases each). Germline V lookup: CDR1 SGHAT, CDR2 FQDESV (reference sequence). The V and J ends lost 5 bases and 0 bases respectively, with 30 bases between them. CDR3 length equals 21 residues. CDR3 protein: CASSTTRQGRSGAGSTDTQYF. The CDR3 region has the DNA TGTGCCAGCAGCACCACCCGACAGGGTCGAAGCGGGGCAGGGAGCACAGATACGCAGTATTTT.

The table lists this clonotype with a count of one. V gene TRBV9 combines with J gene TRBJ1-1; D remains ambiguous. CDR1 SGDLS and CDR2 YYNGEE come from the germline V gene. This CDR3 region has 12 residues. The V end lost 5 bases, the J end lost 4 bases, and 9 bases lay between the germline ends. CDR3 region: CASSPGPTEAFF. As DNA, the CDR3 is TGTGCCAGCAGTCCCGGTCCCACTGAAGCTTTCTTT. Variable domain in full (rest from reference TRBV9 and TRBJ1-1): DSGVTQTPKHLITATGQRVTLRCSPRSGDLSVYWYQQSLDQGLQFLIQYYNGEERAKGNILERFSAQQFPDLHSELNLSSLELGDSALYFCASSPGPTEAFFGQGTRLTVV.

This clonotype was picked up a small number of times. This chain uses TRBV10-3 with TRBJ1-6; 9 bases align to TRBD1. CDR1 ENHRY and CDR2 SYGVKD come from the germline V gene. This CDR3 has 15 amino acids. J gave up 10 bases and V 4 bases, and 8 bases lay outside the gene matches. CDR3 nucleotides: TGTGCCATCAGTGGATCCGGGACAGGGTCCTCACCCCTCCACTTT. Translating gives CAISGSGTGSSPLHF.

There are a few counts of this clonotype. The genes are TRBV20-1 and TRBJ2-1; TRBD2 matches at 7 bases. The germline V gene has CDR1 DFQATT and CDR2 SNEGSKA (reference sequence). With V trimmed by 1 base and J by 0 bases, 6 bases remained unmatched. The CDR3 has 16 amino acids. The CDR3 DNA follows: TGCAGTGCTAGAGTTGGGCGCGGGGGCTCCTACAATGAGCAGTTCTTC. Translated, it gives CSARVGRGGSYNEQFF.

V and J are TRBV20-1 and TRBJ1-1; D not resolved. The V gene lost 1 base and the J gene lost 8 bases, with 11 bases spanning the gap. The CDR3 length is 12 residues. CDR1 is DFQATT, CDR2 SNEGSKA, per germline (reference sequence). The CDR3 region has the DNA TGCAGTGCTAGAGCATTGCGAAGAGAAGCTTTCTTT. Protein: CSARALRREAFF.

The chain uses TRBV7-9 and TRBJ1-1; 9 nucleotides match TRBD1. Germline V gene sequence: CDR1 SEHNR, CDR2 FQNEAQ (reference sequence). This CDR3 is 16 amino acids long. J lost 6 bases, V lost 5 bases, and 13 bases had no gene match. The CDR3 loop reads CASSPRTGALSAEAFF. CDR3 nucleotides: TGTGCCAGCAGCCCCCGGACAGGGGCCCTAAGCGCTGAAGCTTTCTTT.

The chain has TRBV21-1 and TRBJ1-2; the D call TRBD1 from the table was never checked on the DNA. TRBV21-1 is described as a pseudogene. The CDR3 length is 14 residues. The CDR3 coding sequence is TGTGCCAGCAGCGTCCCTCGGGCTGACTATGGCTACACCTTC. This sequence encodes CASSVPRADYGYTF.